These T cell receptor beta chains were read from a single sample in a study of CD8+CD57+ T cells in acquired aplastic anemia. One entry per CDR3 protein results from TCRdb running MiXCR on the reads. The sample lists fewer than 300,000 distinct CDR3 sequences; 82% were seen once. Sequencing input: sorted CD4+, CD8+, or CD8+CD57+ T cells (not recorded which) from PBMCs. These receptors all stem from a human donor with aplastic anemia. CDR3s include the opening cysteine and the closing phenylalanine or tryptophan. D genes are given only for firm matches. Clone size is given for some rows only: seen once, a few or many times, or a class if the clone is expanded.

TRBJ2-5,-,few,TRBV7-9,CASSSGTETQYF,TGTGCCAGCAGCTCTGGAACGGAGACCCAGTACTTC
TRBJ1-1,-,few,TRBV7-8,CASRPTGITEAFF,TGTGCCAGCAGACCAACAGGGATCACTGAAGCTTTCTTT
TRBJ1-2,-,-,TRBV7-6,CASSSERGDSLLHYTF,TGTGCCAGCAGCTCGGAGAGGGGGGATTCACTCCTCCACTACACCTTC
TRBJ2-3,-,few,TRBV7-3,CASSPSGTWGETHF,TGTGCCAGCAGCCCATCGGGGACTTGGGGAGAGACCCATTTT
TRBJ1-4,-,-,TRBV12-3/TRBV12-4,CASSFLAGAGTEKLFF,TGTGCCAGCAGTTTCCTCGCCGGGGCGGGCACTGAAAAACTGTTTTTT
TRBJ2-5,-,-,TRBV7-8,CATSLASEHETQYF,TGTGCCACCAGCTTAGCCAGCGAGCACGAGACCCAGTACTTC
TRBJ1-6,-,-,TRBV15,CATTLRQAGDSPLHF,TGTGCCACTACCTTACGCCAGGCGGGTGATTCACCCCTCCACTTT
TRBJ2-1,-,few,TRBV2,CASGDGGNNEQFF,TGTGCCAGCGGGGACGGGGGCAACAATGAGCAGTTCTTC
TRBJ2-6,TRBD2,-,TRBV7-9,CASSFAGSGGSNELTF,TGTGCCAGCAGCTTTGCAGGTAGCGGGGGGAGCAATGAGCTGACTTTC
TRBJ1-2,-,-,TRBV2,CTSGEGLAGAYTF,TGTACCAGCGGGGAAGGCCTTGCAGGTGCGTACACCTTT
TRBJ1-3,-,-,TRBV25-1,CASSDSTRTSGNTIYF,TGTGCCAGCAGTGATTCCACCCGTACCTCTGGAAACACCATATATTTT
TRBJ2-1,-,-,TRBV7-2,CASSFDPDGKAQFF,TGTGCCAGCAGCTTTGATCCAGACGGGAAAGCCCAGTTCTTC
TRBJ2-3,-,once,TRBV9,CASSDRATDTQDF,TGTGCCAGCAGCGACCGGGCAACGGACACGCAGGATTTT
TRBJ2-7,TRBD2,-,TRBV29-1,CSVELAGIYEQYF,TGCAGCGTTGAACTAGCGGGGATCTACGAGCAGTACTTC
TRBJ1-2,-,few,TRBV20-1,CSARDQEGSGGYTF,TGCAGTGCTAGAGATCAGGAGGGATCAGGGGGCTACACCTTC
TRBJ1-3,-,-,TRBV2,CASGGGCGNTLYF,TGTGCCAGCGGCGGGGGGTGTGGAAACACCCTATATTTT
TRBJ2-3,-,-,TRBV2,CASGDAGAHTQYFF,-
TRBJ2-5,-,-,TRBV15,CATSRGTSSDTQYF,TGTGCCACCAGCAGAGGCACCTCGTCAGATACGCAGTACTTC
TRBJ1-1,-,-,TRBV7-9,CASSQGRQGAPEDFF,TGTGCCAGCAGCCAAGGTCGACAAGGGGCCCCCGAAGATTTCTTT
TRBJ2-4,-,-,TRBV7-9,CASGVVGGELYF,TGTGCCAGCGGCGTAGTTGGCGGGGAGCTGTATTTT
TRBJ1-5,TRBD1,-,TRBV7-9,CASSSGQGAALGNQPQHF,TGTGCCAGCAGCTCGGGGCAGGGGGCGGCCCTTGGCAATCAGCCCCAGCATTTT
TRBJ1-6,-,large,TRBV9,CASSADSASYNSPLHF,TGTGCCAGCAGCGCCGACAGCGCCTCCTATAATTCACCCCTCCACTTT
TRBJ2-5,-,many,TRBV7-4,CASSRGSSQETQYF,TGTGCCAGCTCAAGGGGCTCCAGCCAAGAGACCCAGTACTTC
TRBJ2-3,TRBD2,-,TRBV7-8,CASSPRSGGRCQDTQYF,TGTGCCAGCAGCCCAAGGAGTGGCGGGAGGTGTCAAGATACGCAGTATTTT
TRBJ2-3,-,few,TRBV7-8,CASSSGVTGGQLFF,TGTGCCAGCAGCTCCGGGGTTACTGGCGGACAGTTGTTCTTT